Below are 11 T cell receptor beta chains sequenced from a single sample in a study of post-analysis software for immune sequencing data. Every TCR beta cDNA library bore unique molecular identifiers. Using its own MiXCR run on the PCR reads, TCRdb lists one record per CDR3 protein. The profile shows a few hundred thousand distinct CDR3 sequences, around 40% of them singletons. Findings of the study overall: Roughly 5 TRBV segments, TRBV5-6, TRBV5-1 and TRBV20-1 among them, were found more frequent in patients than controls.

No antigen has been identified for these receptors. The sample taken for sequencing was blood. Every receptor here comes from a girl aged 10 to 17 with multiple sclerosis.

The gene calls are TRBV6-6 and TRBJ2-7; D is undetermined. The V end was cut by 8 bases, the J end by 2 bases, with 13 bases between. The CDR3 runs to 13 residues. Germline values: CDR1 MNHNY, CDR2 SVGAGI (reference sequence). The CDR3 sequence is CASGGGYAYEQYF. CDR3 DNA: TGTGCCAGCGGTGGTGGCTACGCCTACGAGCAGTACTTC.

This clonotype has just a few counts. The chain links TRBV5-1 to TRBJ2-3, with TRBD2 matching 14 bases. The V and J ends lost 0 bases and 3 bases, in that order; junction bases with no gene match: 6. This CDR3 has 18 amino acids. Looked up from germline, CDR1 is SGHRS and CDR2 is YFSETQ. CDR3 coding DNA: TGCGCCAGCAGCTTGGAAGGGACTAGCGGGAGAGGGACAGATACGCAGTATTTT. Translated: CASSLEGTSGRGTDTQYF.

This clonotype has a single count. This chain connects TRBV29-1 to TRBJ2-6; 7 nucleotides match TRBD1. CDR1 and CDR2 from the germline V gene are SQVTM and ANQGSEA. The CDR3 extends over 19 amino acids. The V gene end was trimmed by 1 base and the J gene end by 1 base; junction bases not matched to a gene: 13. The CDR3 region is CSVEARLVGGASGANVLTF. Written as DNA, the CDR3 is TGCAGCGTTGAAGCACGCCTGGTAGGGGGCGCATCTGGGGCCAACGTCCTGACTTTC.

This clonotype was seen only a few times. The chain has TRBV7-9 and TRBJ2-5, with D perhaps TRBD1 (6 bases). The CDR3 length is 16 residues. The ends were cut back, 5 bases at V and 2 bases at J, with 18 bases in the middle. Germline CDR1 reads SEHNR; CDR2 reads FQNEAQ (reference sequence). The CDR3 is CASSPITGRGQETQYF. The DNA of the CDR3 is TGTGCCAGCAGCCCCATCACAGGGAGAGGGCAAGAGACCCAGTACTTC.

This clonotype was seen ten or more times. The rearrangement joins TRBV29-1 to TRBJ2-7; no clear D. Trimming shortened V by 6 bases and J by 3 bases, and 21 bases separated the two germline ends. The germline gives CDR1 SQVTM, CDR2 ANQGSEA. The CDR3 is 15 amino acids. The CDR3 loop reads CSVSDPLSNNYEQYF. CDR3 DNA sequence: TGCAGCGTATCAGACCCCCTTTCGAACAACTACGAGCAGTACTTC.

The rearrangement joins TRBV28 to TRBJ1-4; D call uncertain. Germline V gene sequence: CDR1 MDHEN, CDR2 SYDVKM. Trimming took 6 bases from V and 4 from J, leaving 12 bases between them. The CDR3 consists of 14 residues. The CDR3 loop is CASRRLSVNEKLFF. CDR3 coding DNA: TGTGCCAGCAGGCGACTTTCCGTTAATGAAAAACTGTTTTTT.

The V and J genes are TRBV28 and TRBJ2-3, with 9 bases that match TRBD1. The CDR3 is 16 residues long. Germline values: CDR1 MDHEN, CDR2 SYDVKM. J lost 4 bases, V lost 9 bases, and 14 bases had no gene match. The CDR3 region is CASYPGTGKAADTQYF. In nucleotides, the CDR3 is TGTGCCAGTTATCCCGGGACAGGGAAGGCGGCAGATACGCAGTATTTT.

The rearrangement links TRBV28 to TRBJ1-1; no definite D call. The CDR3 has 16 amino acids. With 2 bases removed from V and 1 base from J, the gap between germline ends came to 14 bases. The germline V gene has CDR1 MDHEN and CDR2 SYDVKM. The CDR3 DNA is TGTGCCAGCAGTTTACATCTAGGTCGGGGGAACACTGAAGCTTTCTTT. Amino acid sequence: CASSLHLGRGNTEAFF.

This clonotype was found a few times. As DNA, the CDR3 is TGTGCCAGCAGTGAAGTCAGAGGACCCCCCGACGAGCAGTACTTC. It encodes CASSEVRGPPDEQYF. The chain uses TRBV6-1 and TRBJ2-5, with D unresolved. The better agreement between TRBJ2-7 and the DNA end casts doubt on the J call. Germline V lookup: CDR1 MNHNS, CDR2 SASEGT. CDR3 length: 15 amino acids.

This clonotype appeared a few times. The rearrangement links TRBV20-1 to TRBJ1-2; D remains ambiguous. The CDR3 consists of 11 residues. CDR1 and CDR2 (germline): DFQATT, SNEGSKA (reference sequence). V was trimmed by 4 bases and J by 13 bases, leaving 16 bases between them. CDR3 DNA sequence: TGCAGTGCTACAGCCGGGTGGGATGGCACCTTC. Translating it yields CSATAGWDGTF.

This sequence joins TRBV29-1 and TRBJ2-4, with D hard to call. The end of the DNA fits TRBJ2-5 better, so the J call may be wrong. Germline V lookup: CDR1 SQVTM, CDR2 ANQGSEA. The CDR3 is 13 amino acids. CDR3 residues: CSVEVGIQETQYF. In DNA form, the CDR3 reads TGCAGCGTTGAGGTGGGGATCCAAGAGACCCAGTACTTC.